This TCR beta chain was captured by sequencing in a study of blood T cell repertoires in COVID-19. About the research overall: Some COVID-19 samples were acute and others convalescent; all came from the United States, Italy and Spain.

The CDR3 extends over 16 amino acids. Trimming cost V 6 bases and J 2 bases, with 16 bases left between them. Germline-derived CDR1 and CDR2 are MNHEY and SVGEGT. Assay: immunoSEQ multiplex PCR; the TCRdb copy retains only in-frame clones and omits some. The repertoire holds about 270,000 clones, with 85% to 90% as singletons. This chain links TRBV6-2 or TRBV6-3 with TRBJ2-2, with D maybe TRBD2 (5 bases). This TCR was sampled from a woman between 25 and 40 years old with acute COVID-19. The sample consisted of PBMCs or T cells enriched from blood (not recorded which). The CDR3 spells CASSDGVLANTGELFF. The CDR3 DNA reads TGTGCCAGCAGCGACGGCGTCCTAGCCAACACCGGGGAGCTGTTTTTT.